This T cell receptor (beta chain) came from a study of blood T cell repertoires in COVID-19. Study at large: Sites across the United States, Italy and Spain contributed samples from acute and convalescent COVID-19.

The CDR3 is made up of 14 amino acids. V was pared by 5 bases and J by 6 bases, with 8 bases of the junction left unmatched. Germline V gene lookup returns CDR1 MDHEN and CDR2 SYDVKM. As processed by the authors: Reference gene primer amplification gave nucleated cell count estimates. Measured with immunoSEQ multiplex PCR; TCRdb has only the in-frame clones, and not every one. V, J and clone size derive from that table, while D and trimming were established from the DNA sequence. There are fewer than 400,000 clones in the sample; about 86% occur only once, and 2.5% to 3.5% lies in the top ten. The sample consisted of peripheral blood. The receptor was derived from a young man with active or convalescent COVID-19. J is TRBJ2-7 and V is TRBV28; 9 nucleotides align to TRBD1. The CDR3 region is CASSGPGQGPEQYF. Written as DNA, the CDR3 is TGTGCCAGCAGTGGGCCGGGACAGGGTCCCGAGCAGTACTTC.